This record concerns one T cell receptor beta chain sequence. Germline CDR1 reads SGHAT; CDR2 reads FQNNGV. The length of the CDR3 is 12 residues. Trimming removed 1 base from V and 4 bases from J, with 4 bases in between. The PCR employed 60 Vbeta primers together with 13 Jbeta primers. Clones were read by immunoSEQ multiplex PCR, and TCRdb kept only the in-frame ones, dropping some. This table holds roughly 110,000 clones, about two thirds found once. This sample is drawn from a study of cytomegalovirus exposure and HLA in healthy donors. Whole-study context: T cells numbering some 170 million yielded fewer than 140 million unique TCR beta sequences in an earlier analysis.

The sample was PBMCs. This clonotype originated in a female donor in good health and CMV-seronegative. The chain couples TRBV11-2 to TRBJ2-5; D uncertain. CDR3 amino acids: CASSLVRETQYF. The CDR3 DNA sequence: TGTGCCAGCAGCTTAGTTCGAGAGACCCAGTACTTC.